This T cell receptor (beta chain) originates from a study of CD8 T cells in ankylosing spondylitis. TCRdb fed the 5' RACE reads into MiXCR, producing one record per CDR3 protein. The sample has a few hundred thousand distinct CDR3 sequences; 11% are singletons. CDR3 length equals 19 residues. The V gene's germline CDR1 is LNHNV and CDR2 YYDKDF (reference sequence). This clonotype was observed a single time. One end of the junction is discordant with germline, which a read error may explain. The sample comprised blood, either unsorted or a sorted T cell fraction (not recorded which). The source is a female donor with ankylosing spondylitis or in good health (not recorded which). The chain uses TRBV15 and TRBJ2-4, with TRBD1 matching 10 bases. In DNA, the CDR3 is TGTGCCACCAGCAGAGGGGTACAGTCGGACAGGGGGTCCAAAAACATTCAGTATTTC. It codes for CATSRGVQSDRGSKNIQYF.